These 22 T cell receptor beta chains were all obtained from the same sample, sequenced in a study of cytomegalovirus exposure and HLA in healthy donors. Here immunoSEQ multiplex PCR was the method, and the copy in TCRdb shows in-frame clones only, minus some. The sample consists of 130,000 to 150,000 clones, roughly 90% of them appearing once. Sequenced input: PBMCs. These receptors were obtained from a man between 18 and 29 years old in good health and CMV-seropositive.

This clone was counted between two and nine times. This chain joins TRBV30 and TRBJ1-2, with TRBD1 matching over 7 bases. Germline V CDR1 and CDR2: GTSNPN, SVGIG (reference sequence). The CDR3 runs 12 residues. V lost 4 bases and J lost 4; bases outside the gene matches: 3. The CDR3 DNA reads TGTGCCTGGACCGGGGACAGCTATGGCTACACCTTC. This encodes CAWTGDSYGYTF. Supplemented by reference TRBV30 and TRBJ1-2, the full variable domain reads SQTIHQWPATLVQPVGSPLSLECTVEGTSNPNLYWYRQAAGRGLQLLFYSVGIGQISSEVPQNLSASRPQDRQFILSSKKLLLSDSGFYLCAWTGDSYGYTFGSGTRLTVV.

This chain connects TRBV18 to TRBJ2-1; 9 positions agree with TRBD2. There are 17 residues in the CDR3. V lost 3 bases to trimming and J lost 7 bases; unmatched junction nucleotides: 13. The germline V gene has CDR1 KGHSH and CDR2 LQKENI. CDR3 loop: CASSPPQALAGINEQFF. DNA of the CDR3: TGTGCCAGCTCACCCCCGCAGGCCCTAGCGGGGATAAATGAGCAGTTCTTC.

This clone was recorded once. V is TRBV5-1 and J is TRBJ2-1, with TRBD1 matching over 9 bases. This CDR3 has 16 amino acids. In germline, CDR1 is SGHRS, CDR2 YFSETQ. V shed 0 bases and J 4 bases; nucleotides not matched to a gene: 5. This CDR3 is CASSLGTGGDYNEQFF. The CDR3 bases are TGCGCCAGCAGCTTGGGTACAGGGGGCGATTACAATGAGCAGTTCTTC.

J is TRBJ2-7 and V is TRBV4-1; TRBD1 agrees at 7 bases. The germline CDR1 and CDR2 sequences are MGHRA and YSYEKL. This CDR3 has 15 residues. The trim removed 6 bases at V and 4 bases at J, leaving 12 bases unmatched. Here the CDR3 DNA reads TGCGCCAGCAGGAATCCCTGGGACAGAAAATACGAGCAGTACTTC. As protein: CASRNPWDRKYEQYF.

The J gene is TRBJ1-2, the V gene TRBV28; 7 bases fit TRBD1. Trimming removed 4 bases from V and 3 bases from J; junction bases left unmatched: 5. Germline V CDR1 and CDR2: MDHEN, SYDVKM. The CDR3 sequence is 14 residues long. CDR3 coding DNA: TGTGCCAGCAGTTCGTCCGGGACAGACTATGGCTACACCTTC. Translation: CASSSSGTDYGYTF.

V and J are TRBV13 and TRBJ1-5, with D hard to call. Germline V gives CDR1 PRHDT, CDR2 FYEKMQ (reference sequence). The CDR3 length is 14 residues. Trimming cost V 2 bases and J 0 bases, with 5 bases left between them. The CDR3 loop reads CASSLRGSNQPQHF. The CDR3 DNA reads TGTGCCAGCAGCTTAAGAGGTAGCAATCAGCCCCAGCATTTT.

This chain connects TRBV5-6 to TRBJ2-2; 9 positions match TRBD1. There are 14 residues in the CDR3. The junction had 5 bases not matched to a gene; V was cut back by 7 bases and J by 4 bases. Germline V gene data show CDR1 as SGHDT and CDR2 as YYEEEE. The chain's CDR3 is CASVLTGGTGELFF. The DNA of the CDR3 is TGTGCCAGCGTCCTGACAGGGGGCACCGGGGAGCTGTTTTTT.

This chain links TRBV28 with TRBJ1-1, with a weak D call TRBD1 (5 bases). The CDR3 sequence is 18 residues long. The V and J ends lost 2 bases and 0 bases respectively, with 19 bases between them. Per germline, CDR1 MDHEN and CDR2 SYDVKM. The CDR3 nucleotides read TGTGCCAGCAGTTTAGGGCAGGGCGGTGCTCTCATGAACACTGAAGCTTTCTTT. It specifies CASSLGQGGALMNTEAFF.

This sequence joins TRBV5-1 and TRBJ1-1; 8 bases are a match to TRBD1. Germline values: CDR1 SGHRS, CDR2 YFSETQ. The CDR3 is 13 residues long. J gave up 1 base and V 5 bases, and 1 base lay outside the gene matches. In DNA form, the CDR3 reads TGCGCCAGCAGGGGACAGGCGAACACTGAAGCTTTCTTT. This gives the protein CASRGQANTEAFF.

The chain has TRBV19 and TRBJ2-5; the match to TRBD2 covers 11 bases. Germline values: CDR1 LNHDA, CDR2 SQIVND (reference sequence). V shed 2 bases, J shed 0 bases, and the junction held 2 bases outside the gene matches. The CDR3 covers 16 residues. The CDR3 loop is CASSIRTSGYQETQYF. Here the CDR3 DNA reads TGTGCCAGTAGTATAAGGACTAGCGGGTACCAAGAGACCCAGTACTTC.

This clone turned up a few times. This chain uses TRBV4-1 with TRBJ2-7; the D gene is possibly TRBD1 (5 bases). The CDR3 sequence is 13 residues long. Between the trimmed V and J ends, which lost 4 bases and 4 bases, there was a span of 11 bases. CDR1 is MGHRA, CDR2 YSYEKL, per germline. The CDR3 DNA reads TGCGCCAGCAGCCCCACGACAGCATACGAGCAGTACTTC. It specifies CASSPTTAYEQYF.

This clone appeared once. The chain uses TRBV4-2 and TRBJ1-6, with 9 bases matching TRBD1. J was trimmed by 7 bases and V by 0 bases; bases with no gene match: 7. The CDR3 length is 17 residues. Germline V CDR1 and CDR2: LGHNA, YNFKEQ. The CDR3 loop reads CASSQENQGQGNSPLHF. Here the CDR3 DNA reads TGTGCCAGCAGCCAAGAAAACCAAGGACAGGGGAATTCACCCCTCCACTTT.

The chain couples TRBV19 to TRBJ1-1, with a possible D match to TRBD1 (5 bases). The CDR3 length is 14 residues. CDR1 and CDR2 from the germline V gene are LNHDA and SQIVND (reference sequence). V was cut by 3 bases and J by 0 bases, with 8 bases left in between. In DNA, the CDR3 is TGTGCCAGTAGTATCCGGACACTGAACACTGAAGCTTTCTTT. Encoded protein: CASSIRTLNTEAFF.

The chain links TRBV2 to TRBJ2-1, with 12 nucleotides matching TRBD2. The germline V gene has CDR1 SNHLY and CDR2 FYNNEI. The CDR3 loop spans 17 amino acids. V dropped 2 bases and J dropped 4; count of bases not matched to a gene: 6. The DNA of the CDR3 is TGTGCCAGCAGTGAAACGACTAGCGGGAGATTTTACAATGAGCAGTTCTTC. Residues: CASSETTSGRFYNEQFF.

The CDR3 DNA reads as TGTGCCAGCAGCACGGGACAGGAGTTTGAAAAACTGTTTTTT. Translated, it gives CASSTGQEFEKLFF. The gene calls are TRBV7-9 and TRBJ1-4; 8 nucleotides agree with TRBD1. V dropped 5 bases and J dropped 7; count of bases not matched to a gene: 6. Germline-derived CDR1 and CDR2 are SEHNR and FQNEAQ (reference sequence). This CDR3 contains 14 residues.

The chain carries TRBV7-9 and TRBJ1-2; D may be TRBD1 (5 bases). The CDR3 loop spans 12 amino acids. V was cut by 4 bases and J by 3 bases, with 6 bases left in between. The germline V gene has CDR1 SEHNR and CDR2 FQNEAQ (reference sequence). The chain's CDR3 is CASSSGDYGYTF. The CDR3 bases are TGTGCCAGCAGCTCGGGGGACTATGGCTACACCTTC.

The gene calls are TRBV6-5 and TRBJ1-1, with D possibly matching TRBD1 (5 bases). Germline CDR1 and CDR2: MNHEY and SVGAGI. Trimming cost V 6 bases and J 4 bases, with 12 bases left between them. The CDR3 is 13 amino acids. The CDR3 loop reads CASRMAGITEAFF. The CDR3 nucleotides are TGTGCCAGCAGGATGGCAGGGATCACTGAAGCTTTCTTT.

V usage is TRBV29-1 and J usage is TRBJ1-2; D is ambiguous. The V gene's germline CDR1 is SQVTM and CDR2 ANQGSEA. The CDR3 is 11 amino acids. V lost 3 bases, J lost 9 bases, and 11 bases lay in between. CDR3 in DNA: TGCAGCGTTGAGGACGGGAACAGCTACACCTTC. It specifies CSVEDGNSYTF.

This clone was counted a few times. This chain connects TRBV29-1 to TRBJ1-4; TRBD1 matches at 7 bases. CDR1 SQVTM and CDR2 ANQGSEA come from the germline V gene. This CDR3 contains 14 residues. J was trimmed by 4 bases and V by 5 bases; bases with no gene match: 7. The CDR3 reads CSVRGGNGNEKLFF. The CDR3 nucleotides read TGCAGCGTTCGAGGGGGCAATGGTAATGAAAAACTGTTTTTT.

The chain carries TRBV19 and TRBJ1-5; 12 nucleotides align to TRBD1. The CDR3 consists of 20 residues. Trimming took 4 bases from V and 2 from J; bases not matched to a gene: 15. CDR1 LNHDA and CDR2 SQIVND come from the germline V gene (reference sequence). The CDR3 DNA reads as TGTGCCAGTAGTAGCTTTCCGGGACAGGGGGCAGGAGGAGGCAATCAGCCCCAGCATTTT. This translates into CASSSFPGQGAGGGNQPQHF.

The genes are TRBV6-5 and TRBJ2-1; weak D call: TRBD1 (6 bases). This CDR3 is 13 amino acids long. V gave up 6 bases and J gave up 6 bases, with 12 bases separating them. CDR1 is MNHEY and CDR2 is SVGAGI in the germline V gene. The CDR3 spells CASSLQGINEQFF. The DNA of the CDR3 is TGTGCCAGCAGCCTACAGGGTATCAATGAGCAGTTCTTC.

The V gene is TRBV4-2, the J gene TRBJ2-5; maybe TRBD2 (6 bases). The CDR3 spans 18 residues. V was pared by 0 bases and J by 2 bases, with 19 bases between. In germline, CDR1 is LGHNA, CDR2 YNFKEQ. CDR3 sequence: CASSQDWGTVPDQETQYF. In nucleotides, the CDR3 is TGTGCCAGCAGCCAAGATTGGGGGACTGTCCCAGATCAAGAGACCCAGTACTTC.